This T cell receptor (beta chain) originates from a study of blood T cells in healthy people across ages (dated by TCRdb to between 2015 and 2016). Notes on the research overall: In model experiments, template switching captured roughly one uniquely barcoded TCR beta cDNA molecule for every two T cells. Age-related changes in TCR beta repertoire diversity were measured in the study by deep sequencing normalized with unique cDNA molecular identifiers. The donors were split into four age groups: young (average about 16 years), middle-aged (over 35), aged (approximately 60) and long-lived (about 82). To avoid experimental bias, donors of different ages were distributed randomly across sequencing lanes. For two donors (one aged 18 to 30 and one aged 80 or older), the study analyzed two additional independent replicas of 1 million unique cDNA reads from the same blood draw.

Study-wide conclusions, independent of this receptor: Because donor CMV infection status was unknown, age-related changes in expanded clonotypes were potentially confounded. Observed TCR beta diversity per million T cells fell roughly linearly with age, and a significant reduction was already apparent by age roughly 41. Because profiling used bulk unsorted PBMCs, naive and antigen-experienced compartments could not be compared conclusively. The long-lived group showed more naive CD4+ T cells, fewer expanded clones and increased TCR diversity than the aged group, suggesting age selection. A strong correlation was found between observed TCR beta diversity and the percentage of naive T cells measured by flow cytometry. Total diversity estimates from one million sequenced T cells were considered lower bounds and underestimates.

Libraries were made using 5' RACE. The sequencer was an Illumina HiSeq 2500. The second PCR ran for about 6 to 12 cycles and used a J-beta primer mix along with a sample-barcoded 5' primer. A template-switch 5' adaptor carrying 12 random nucleotides introduced a unique molecular identifier onto each TCR beta cDNA molecule. Each sample yielded at least 3 million CDR3-containing paired-end reads. The Mint cDNA synthesis kit, primed by a TRBC-specific oligonucleotide, was used to synthesize first-strand cDNA from all RNA. Following uracil-DNA glycosylase treatment, all cDNA underwent a first 18-cycle PCR with the universal primers M1SS and BC2_uni_R. Concerning the study's data processing: Each sample was normalized by randomly selecting 1 million high-quality reads, each carrying a distinct molecular identifier. Instead of being binned into consensus sequences, reads that shared molecular identifiers were thrown out. CDR3 identification, clonotype clustering and error correction used MiTCR with a Q25 quality threshold and the strictest error-elimination algorithm. A nonparametric unseen species model with Euler transformation was used to estimate a lower bound on total TCR beta diversity. The public reads were quality trimmed at Q25 with fastp and then assembled into clones with MiXCR by TCRdb, keeping productive beta chains. Rows merge per CDR3 protein into single entries with the most common DNA and genes. V and J calls and clone size were set by TCRdb, not the authors. Across this sample there are about 640,000 distinct CDR3 sequences, with roughly 58% seen only once. The top ten clonotypes cover 30% to 40% of the sample.

The donors were roughly 39 Caucasian individuals from Russia, aged roughly 6 to 90 years, who were systemically healthy. Each donor gave ten milliliters of peripheral blood, collected into EDTA-treated Vacutainer tubes. Ficoll-Paque density-gradient centrifugation was used to isolate PBMCs, with at least 6 million per sample. Total RNA was extracted from PBMCs with Trizol reagent, with at least 5 micrograms obtained per sample. The percentages of naive CD45RAhigh/CD27high T cells were determined by flow cytometry on a PBMC aliquot from every donor. This clonotype was recorded a few times. The target of this receptor is not known. Base qualities are not provided; no much larger clone lies one nucleotide away. Compared with germline, V lacks 5 bases and J lacks 0 bases; bases without a gene match: 8. The CDR3 goes from the cysteine to the phenylalanine over 17 residues. The read is trimmed to its CDR3 DNA, 51 bases read in frame from base 1. Via the germline V gene, CDR1 is SQVTM and CDR2 ANQGSEA.

The rearrangement joined TRBV29-1 to TRBJ2-1; the junction holds 12 bases that match TRBD1. Material for sequencing was blood. The receptor's source is a man aged 55 to 70 in good health. The DNA is as follows: TGCAGCGTTCCGGGACAGGGGGCTCTAAGCTCCTACAATGAGCAGTTCTTC. Translated, it reads CSVPGQGALSSYNEQFF.